This T cell receptor beta chain came from a study of memory CD4+ T cells and cytomegalovirus serostatus. Study-level findings and limits: CMV serostatus prediction reached median AUC 0.95, or 0.91 with US-trained model. CD4+ memory repertoires contained about 40% of the roughly 150 reported CMV TCRbeta sequences.

Trimming removed 1 base at V and 3 bases at J, with 8 bases between. Germline V lookup: CDR1 SGHAT, CDR2 FQNNGV. The CDR3 consists of 14 residues. As to this clone: Its specificity is unknown.

The sort gate was single viable CD3+CD4+CD8-CD45RO+ cells for memory CD4+ T cells. Per the original methods: Out-of-frame sequences were removed, leaving 2,000,000 or so distinct TCRbeta sequences. The table came from immunoSEQ multiplex PCR; TCRdb's copy has only in-frame clones and leaves some out. For V, J and clone size, that table is used; D and trimming come from the DNA. Here the sample spans about 59,000 clones, roughly 81% being singletons. This sequence was found in an adult in good health and CMV-seronegative. Sequencing used memory CD4+ T cells from blood. The V gene is TRBV11-2, the J gene TRBJ2-3; tentatively, D is TRBD2 (6 bases). CDR3: CASSLGTTTDTQYF. In DNA form, the CDR3 reads TGTGCCAGCAGCTTAGGGACTACGACAGATACGCAGTATTTT.